Below are 7 T cell receptor beta chains sequenced from a single sample in a study of radiotherapy plus CTLA-4 blockade in lung cancer. This table comes from immunoSEQ multiplex PCR, and its TCRdb copy is limited to in-frame clones, with some not included. This table has 30,000 or so clones, approximately 77% appearing once. The sequenced sample was peripheral blood, obtained from a patient treated with radiotherapy plus ipilimumab. Receptor source: a human donor with non-small cell lung cancer whose response to radiotherapy plus ipilimumab could not be evaluated.

On this clone: The junction departs from germline at one end; a sequencing error may be responsible. The same CDR3 arises from other DNA sequences in this sample as well. The chain joins TRBV7-6 to TRBJ2-7; TRBD1 aligns across 9 bases. Germline V CDR1 and CDR2: SGHVS, FNYEAQ. CDR3 length: 15 residues. The CDR3 DNA is TGCGCCAGCAGCAGAGCAGGACAGGGGCCCTACGAGCAGTACTTC. Amino acid sequence: CASSRAGQGPYEQYF.

This clone was detected only a few times. The V gene is TRBV15, the J gene TRBJ1-4, with D uncertain. This CDR3 contains 13 residues. V was clipped by 1 base and J by 8 bases, with 8 bases between them. Germline assignment: CDR1 LNHNV and CDR2 YYDKDF (reference sequence). Written as DNA, the CDR3 is TGTGCCACCAGCAGAGTCCCCTCGGAAAAACTGTTTTTT. It encodes CATSRVPSEKLFF.

The count of this clone is one. The V call is TRBV6-5, the J call TRBJ2-1, with TRBD1 as a possible D gene (6 bases). Germline lookup yields CDR1 MNHEY and CDR2 SVGAGI. The CDR3 is 15 residues long. Trimming took off 4 bases at V and 2 bases at J, with 12 bases between the two ends. CDR3 loop: CASSLDRGTYNEQFF. CDR3 bases: TGTGCCAGCAGTTTGGACAGAGGCACCTACAATGAGCAGTTCTTC.

In its sample, this clone was seen a few times. The rearrangement uses TRBV7-2 and TRBJ2-1; perhaps TRBD2 as D (5 bases). With 5 bases removed from V and 10 bases from J, the gap between germline ends came to 12 bases. The CDR3 spans 12 residues. Per the germline V gene, CDR1 is SGHTA and CDR2 is FQGNSA. CDR3 region: CASSATRGEQFF. The CDR3 DNA is TGTGCCAGCAGCGCGACGCGCGGGGAGCAGTTCTTC.

This chain connects TRBV28 to TRBJ2-5, with D perhaps TRBD2 (6 bases). Germline V gene data show CDR1 as MDHEN and CDR2 as SYDVKM. Trimming cost V 3 bases and J 2 bases, with 7 bases left between them. CDR3 length equals 13 residues. CDR3 in amino acids: CASSLGGQETQYF. The DNA of the CDR3 is TGTGCCAGCAGTTTGGGGGGTCAAGAGACCCAGTACTTC.

The J gene is TRBJ2-3, the V gene TRBV7-6; TRBD2 matches 7 bases. Trimming removed 3 bases from V and 9 bases from J; junction bases left unmatched: 0. Germline CDR1 SGHVS, CDR2 FNYEAQ. CDR3 length: 11 amino acids. The DNA for the CDR3 is TGTGCCAGCAGCTTTAGCGGGACGCAGTATTTT. Its protein is CASSFSGTQYF.

The chain combines TRBV19 with TRBJ2-7; tentative D call: TRBD2 (6 bases). In germline, CDR1 is LNHDA, CDR2 SQIVND (reference sequence). The length of the CDR3 is 16 residues. V was pared by 7 bases and J by 6 bases, with 25 bases between. Written as DNA, the CDR3 is TGTGCCAGTACCCCCGGGGTAGCGGAATTCGGCTGCGAGCAGTACTTC. It is translated as CASTPGVAEFGCEQYF. The variable domain in full, with the rest retrieved from reference TRBV19 and TRBJ2-7, is DGGITQSPKYLFRKEGQNVTLSCEQNLNHDAMYWYRQDPGQGLRLIYYSQIVNDFQKGDIAEGYSVSREKKESFPLTVTSAQKNPTAFYLCASTPGVAEFGCEQYFGPGTRLTVT.